This entry concerns a single TCR beta chain. One junction end does not reproduce the germline sequence, and a read error may be involved. The data originate from a study of tissue T cells after allogeneic stem cell transplantation. Enrolled prospectively were adult allogeneic hematopoietic cell transplant recipients whose graft-versus-host disease was steroid-refractory. Here immunoSEQ multiplex PCR was the method, and the copy in TCRdb shows in-frame clones only, minus some. The sample holds 2,500 to 3,000 clones, less than 80% seen once. Sequenced material: ascending colon tissue, taken at autopsy. The origin of this receptor is an older male patient with steroid-refractory graft-versus-host disease after an allogeneic stem cell transplant. Part of the T cell pool may stem from the graft donor.

The chain's CDR3 is CASSSGPGAAGELFF. The CDR3 DNA sequence: TGTGCTAGCAGCTCGGGGCCAGGGGCCGCCGGGGAGCTGTTTTTT. The gene calls are TRBV7-7 and TRBJ2-2; tentative D call: TRBD1 (6 bases). The CDR3 is 15 residues long. The germline V gene encodes CDR1 SSHAT and CDR2 FNYEAQ (reference sequence).